This is a list of T cell receptor beta chains from one sample in a study of Ad26.COV2.S vaccination and SARS-CoV-2 variants. The repertoire was sequenced with immunoSEQ multiplex PCR; TCRdb's copy has only in-frame clones and lacks some. The sample contains under 150,000 clones, roughly 89% of which appear only once. This specimen consisted of peripheral blood, obtained after recovery from COVID-19. The receptors originated from a human donor who had recovered from COVID-19. Both conserved end residues are part of each CDR3. A D gene is named only where the DNA matches it firmly. Clone size is stated in some rows and not others, as once, few, many or a class when expanded.

CDR3 DNA: TGTGCCAGCAGTTATTGGGGCGCCAACACCGGGGAGCTGTTTTTT
CDR3 protein: CASSYWGANTGELFF
D gene: NA
J gene: TRBJ2-2
clone size: once
V gene: TRBV6-2/TRBV6-3

CDR3 DNA: TGTGCCAGCAGCTTAGGGTCGGGTCGGCGGGGGACGGCCCATGAGCAGTTCTTC
CDR3 protein: CASSLGSGRRGTAHEQFF
D gene: TRBD2
J gene: TRBJ2-1
clone size: once
V gene: TRBV7-9

CDR3 DNA: TGTGCCAGCTCACCACGGGCCAATATCCTCTGGGGCAGGGAAGATAGCATCTATGGCTACACCTTC
CDR3 protein: CASSPRANILWGREDSIYGYTF
D gene: NA
J gene: TRBJ1-2
clone size: NA
V gene: TRBV18

CDR3 DNA: TGTGCCAGCAGTGAGACAGGGGGCAATGAGCAGTTCTTC
CDR3 protein: CASSETGGNEQFF
D gene: TRBD1
J gene: TRBJ2-1
clone size: NA
V gene: TRBV25-1

CDR3 DNA: TGTGCCAGCAGCCACTCGGGTGCCGGGGGTGATGAGCAGTTCTTC
CDR3 protein: CASSHSGAGGDEQFF
D gene: NA
J gene: TRBJ2-1
clone size: NA
V gene: TRBV14

CDR3 DNA: TGCGCCAGCAGCGGTGGACAGGGGCGGATGAACACTGAAGCTTTCTTT
CDR3 protein: CASSGGQGRMNTEAFF
D gene: TRBD1
J gene: TRBJ1-1
clone size: NA
V gene: TRBV4-3

CDR3 DNA: TGCGCCAGCAACGGACAGGGAAGCGCCTACGAGCAGTACTTC
CDR3 protein: CASNGQGSAYEQYF
D gene: TRBD1
J gene: TRBJ2-7
clone size: few
V gene: TRBV5-1

CDR3 DNA: TGTGCCAGCAGCCCGACATACTCATATGGCTACACCTTC
CDR3 protein: CASSPTYSYGYTF
D gene: NA
J gene: TRBJ1-2
clone size: NA
V gene: TRBV7-6

CDR3 DNA: TGCGCCAGCAGAAGTGACAGGGGTGAATTAACCGGGGAGCTGTTTTTT
CDR3 protein: CASRSDRGELTGELFF
D gene: TRBD1
J gene: TRBJ2-2
clone size: NA
V gene: TRBV4-1

CDR3 DNA: TGTGCCAGCAGTTTAGGGACAGGGTTTGAAGCTTTCTTT
CDR3 protein: CASSLGTGFEAFF
D gene: TRBD1
J gene: TRBJ1-1
clone size: NA
V gene: TRBV28

CDR3 DNA: TGTGCCAGCAGTTTACACGGGGGAACTGGAAACACCATATATTTT
CDR3 protein: CASSLHGGTGNTIYF
D gene: NA
J gene: TRBJ1-3
clone size: NA
V gene: TRBV27

CDR3 DNA: TGCGCCAGCAGCTTTCAGGGGCACGACTATGGCTACACCTTC
CDR3 protein: CASSFQGHDYGYTF
D gene: NA
J gene: TRBJ1-2
clone size: NA
V gene: TRBV5-1

CDR3 DNA: TGTGCCAGCAGCAAAAAATCTAGCGGGGGGTTCTACAATGAGCAGTTCTTC
CDR3 protein: CASSKKSSGGFYNEQFF
D gene: NA
J gene: TRBJ2-1
clone size: NA
V gene: TRBV21-1

CDR3 DNA: TGTGCCAGCAGTCGCTCTGACAGTTTTGGTGGGGCCAACGTCCTGACTTTC
CDR3 protein: CASSRSDSFGGANVLTF
D gene: NA
J gene: TRBJ2-6
clone size: NA
V gene: TRBV13

CDR3 DNA: TGCAGCGTTGATTCGGGACAGATATCCGAGCAGTACTTC
CDR3 protein: CSVDSGQISEQYF
D gene: TRBD1
J gene: TRBJ2-7
clone size: NA
V gene: TRBV29-1

CDR3 DNA: TGCGCCAGCAGCAGGGGCGGGGAGAATGAGCAGTTCTTC
CDR3 protein: CASSRGGENEQFF
D gene: NA
J gene: TRBJ2-1
clone size: NA
V gene: TRBV5-1

CDR3 DNA: TGTGCCAGCAGCTTAGCCAGGACAGGGGGCTTCCTGAACACTGAAGCTTTCTTT
CDR3 protein: CASSLARTGGFLNTEAFF
D gene: TRBD1
J gene: TRBJ1-1
clone size: NA
V gene: TRBV11-2

CDR3 DNA: TGTGCCAGCAGCGTGACAGGGGGCGATCAGCCCCAGCATTTT
CDR3 protein: CASSVTGGDQPQHF
D gene: TRBD1
J gene: TRBJ1-5
clone size: NA
V gene: TRBV28

CDR3 DNA: TGTGCCAGCAGCTCAGGGACTAGCGGATATTACAATGAGCAGTTCTTC
CDR3 protein: CASSSGTSGYYNEQFF
D gene: TRBD2
J gene: TRBJ2-1
clone size: NA
V gene: TRBV7-8

CDR3 DNA: TGTGCCAGCAGCTTAGCTCAAGAAGGCGGCTACACCTTC
CDR3 protein: CASSLAQEGGYTF
D gene: NA
J gene: TRBJ1-2
clone size: NA
V gene: TRBV11-2

CDR3 DNA: TGTGCCACAAGAGGACAGGGAGACCAGCCCCAGCATTTT
CDR3 protein: CATRGQGDQPQHF
D gene: TRBD1
J gene: TRBJ1-5
clone size: NA
V gene: TRBV27

CDR3 DNA: TGTGCCAGCAGTTACATGGCAGATACGCAGTATTTT
CDR3 protein: CASSYMADTQYF
D gene: NA
J gene: TRBJ2-3
clone size: once
V gene: TRBV6-2/TRBV6-3

CDR3 DNA: TGTGCCAGCAGCGCCCGGAGAACTAGCGGGGGGCCAGATACGCAGTATTTT
CDR3 protein: CASSARRTSGGPDTQYF
D gene: TRBD2
J gene: TRBJ2-3
clone size: NA
V gene: TRBV5-4

CDR3 DNA: TGTGCCAGCAGTTTTAGGAGGGCTGGAAACACCATATATTTT
CDR3 protein: CASSFRRAGNTIYF
D gene: NA
J gene: TRBJ1-3
clone size: NA
V gene: TRBV28

CDR3 DNA: TGTGCCAGCAGTTTGGACAGGACCAATCAGCCCCAGCATTTT
CDR3 protein: CASSLDRTNQPQHF
D gene: TRBD1
J gene: TRBJ1-5
clone size: NA
V gene: TRBV6-5

CDR3 DNA: TGTGCCAGCAGCCCTGCTTACGGGGGCTCGACTTATGAGCAGTTCTTC
CDR3 protein: CASSPAYGGSTYEQFF
D gene: NA
J gene: TRBJ2-1
clone size: NA
V gene: TRBV7-6

CDR3 DNA: TGTGCCAGCAGTCCCTGGGGCAGGGGACCCTCCTACGAGCAGTACTTC
CDR3 protein: CASSPWGRGPSYEQYF
D gene: NA
J gene: TRBJ2-7
clone size: NA
V gene: TRBV2

CDR3 DNA: TGTGCCAGCTCACCTAGGGACAGGGGGCAGAATCAGCCCCAGCATTTT
CDR3 protein: CASSPRDRGQNQPQHF
D gene: TRBD1
J gene: TRBJ1-5
clone size: few
V gene: TRBV18

CDR3 DNA: TGTGCCAGCAGCTTAGGATGGCGGGGCACAGATACGCAGTATTTT
CDR3 protein: CASSLGWRGTDTQYF
D gene: NA
J gene: TRBJ2-3
clone size: NA
V gene: TRBV11-2

CDR3 DNA: TGCAGTGCTAGTGGAAGTGAAGATTACACGTACGAGCAGTACTTC
CDR3 protein: CSASGSEDYTYEQYF
D gene: NA
J gene: TRBJ2-7
clone size: once
V gene: TRBV20-1

CDR3 DNA: TGTGCCAGCAGTGACAGGGATCTTCCCTATAGCAATCAGCCCCAGCATTTT
CDR3 protein: CASSDRDLPYSNQPQHF
D gene: NA
J gene: TRBJ1-5
clone size: NA
V gene: TRBV6-1

CDR3 DNA: TGCGCCAGCAGCCATACGACAGGGGGCGAGGCTGAAGCTTTCTTT
CDR3 protein: CASSHTTGGEAEAFF
D gene: TRBD1
J gene: TRBJ1-1
clone size: NA
V gene: TRBV4-1

CDR3 DNA: TGTGCCAGCAGCTTACAGGGTTTCGAGCAGTACTTC
CDR3 protein: CASSLQGFEQYF
D gene: NA
J gene: TRBJ2-7
clone size: NA
V gene: TRBV5-8

CDR3 DNA: TGTGCCAGCTCACTAGAACAGGTTCCCGATACGCAGTATTTT
CDR3 protein: CASSLEQVPDTQYF
D gene: NA
J gene: TRBJ2-3
clone size: NA
V gene: TRBV18

CDR3 DNA: TGTGCCAGCAGCTTGGACAACTATGGCTACACCTTC
CDR3 protein: CASSLDNYGYTF
D gene: NA
J gene: TRBJ1-2
clone size: once
V gene: TRBV5-4

CDR3 DNA: TGTGCCTCCACAGGGGTCCACGAGCAGTACTTC
CDR3 protein: CASTGVHEQYF
D gene: TRBD1
J gene: TRBJ2-7
clone size: once
V gene: TRBV28

CDR3 DNA: TGTGCCAGCAGCTTAGGCCCCGCCCAGTACTTC
CDR3 protein: CASSLGPAQYF
D gene: NA
J gene: TRBJ2-7
clone size: NA
V gene: TRBV7-9